This T cell receptor (beta chain) was obtained from a study of technical replicates of blood from a few donors. Sequencing used immunoSEQ multiplex PCR; TCRdb keeps in-frame clones, though not all of them. The sample has some 89,000 clones; approximately 94% are singletons. The TCR originated in a human donor in good health. The sequenced sample consisted of T cells isolated from PBMCs.

In DNA, the CDR3 is TGTGCCATCGGAGAGGGTAATCAGCCCCAGCATTTT. Translating it yields CAIGEGNQPQHF. V gene TRBV10-3 combines with J gene TRBJ1-5; D ambiguous. The CDR3 covers 12 residues. CDR1 is ENHRY, CDR2 SYGVKD, per germline. Trimming left V 8 bases short and J 4 bases short, with 9 bases between.